The following is a T cell receptor beta chain sequence with its context. The target of this receptor is not known. No qualities accompany the bases; no much larger clone lies one base away. Whole blood was collected in K2EDTA tubes by collaborating institutions according to the institutions' own protocols. For TCRbeta analysis, collaborators shipped samples in one of three forms: frozen whole blood, isolated PBMCs, or DNA extracted from either of those sample types. The immunoSEQ Assay, a bias-controlled multiplex PCR, was used to amplify TCRbeta CDR3 regions from genomic DNA. The source study handled its data this way. Within the assay, amplification of reference gene primers was used to estimate how many nucleated cells each sample contained. To quantify the absolute abundance of each unique TCRbeta CDR3 rearrangement, sequence reads were collapsed and filtered. For each sample, productive Simpson clonality was calculated as the square root of Simpson's diversity index across productive rearrangements. The immuneACCESS repertoire file appears here via TCRdb, limited to in-frame rearrangements. These files lack a portion of the clones; in checked studies, under half of the deficit traces to unresolved V genes, and the cause of the others is not known. That table is the source of V, J and clone size, and D and trimming were worked out from the DNA. The sample table records more than 95,000 clones; roughly four fifths of these occur just once. 3.8% of the sample is held by the ten biggest clonotypes.

This sample is drawn from a study of blood T cell repertoires in COVID-19 (dated by TCRdb to the early 2020s). Concerning the study at large: The collaborator samples originated in the United States, Italy and Spain and spanned the acute and convalescent phases of COVID-19. The samples were drawn from the first 160 participants of the ongoing ImmuneRACE study and from some 1,300 subjects provided by 6 global collaborators. The repertoires were made available in a free public database intended to serve as a resource for research on the immune response to SARS-CoV-2. Where available, HLA class I and class II types were obtained from metadata supplied by the sample provider rather than from assay-based typing. A de-identified subject ID, COVID-19 status, age in years and sex were almost always included in the sample metadata. Deeply sampled blood TCRbeta repertoires from subjects exposed to, actively infected with, or recovered from COVID-19 were included in the dataset. The material from the prospective study consisted of cDNA or gDNA derived from T cells, B-cell-depleted T cells, or PBMCs.

CDR3 length: 15 amino acids, cysteine to phenylalanine. Just CDR3 DNA is preserved here, 45 bases in frame from base 1. The germline V and J ends show losses of 5 bases and 6 bases respectively, and no gene match explains 8 bases of the junction. The germline V gene specifies SGHNT as CDR1 and YENEEA as CDR2. What the authors observed across the whole study: Clinical and demographic metadata were provided uncurated, with the amount varying by source and participant.

The sequenced sample was peripheral blood. The chain is encoded by TRBV11-3 joined to TRBJ2-7, with 12 central nucleotides matching TRBD1. This TCR was sampled from a woman aged 45 to 65 with acute or convalescent COVID-19. The CDR3 reads as follows: CASSPGQGARFEQYF. The nucleotide sequence is TGTGCCAGCAGCCCGGGACAGGGGGCGCGCTTCGAGCAGTACTTC. The variable domain in full, with residues beyond the CDR3 obtained from the reference TRBV11-3 and TRBJ2-7 genes, is EAGVVQSPRYKIIEKKQPVAFWCNPISGHNTLYWYLQNLGQGPELLIRYENEEAVDDSQLPKDRFSAERLKGVDSTLKIQPAELGDSAVYLCASSPGQGARFEQYFGPGTRLTVT.